These 27 T cell receptor beta chains were sequenced from one sample in a study of tumor-infiltrating lymphocytes in localized non-small cell lung cancer. The assay was immunoSEQ multiplex PCR, and TCRdb's table has in-frame clones only and misses some. This sample has some 15,000 clones, with 75% to 85% found just once. Sequencing was carried out using uninvolved lung tissue not adjacent to the tumor. The receptors shown here come from a human donor with non-small cell lung cancer.

The genes are TRBV7-9 and TRBJ1-3, with 10 bases that match TRBD1. Per germline, CDR1 SEHNR and CDR2 FQNEAQ (reference sequence). The CDR3 loop spans 15 amino acids. V was clipped by 6 bases and J by 4 bases; unmatched bases: 6. CDR3 sequence (DNA): TGTGCCAGCAGACCCGGGACAGGGGAAGGAAACACCATATATTTT. This codes for CASRPGTGEGNTIYF.

The chain has TRBV5-8 and TRBJ2-3; 10 bases match TRBD1. The junction had 0 bases not matched to a gene; V was cut back by 3 bases and J by 8 bases. The CDR3 length is 12 residues. Looked up from germline, CDR1 is SGHTS and CDR2 is YDEGEE. CDR3 protein: CASSWDRGTQYF. In nucleotides, the CDR3 is TGTGCCAGCAGCTGGGACAGGGGTACGCAGTATTTT.

The chain links TRBV9 to TRBJ2-1; D uncertain. Trimming cost V 0 bases and J 7 bases, with 8 bases left between them. The germline gives CDR1 SGDLS, CDR2 YYNGEE. The CDR3 sequence is 13 residues long. In nucleotides, the CDR3 is TGTGCCAGCAGCGTAGGGCCGGAGAATGAGCAGTTCTTC. It encodes CASSVGPENEQFF. Looking up the rest from reference TRBV9 and TRBJ2-1 gives the full variable domain: DSGVTQTPKHLITATGQRVTLRCSPRSGDLSVYWYQQSLDQGLQFLIQYYNGEERAKGNILERFSAQQFPDLHSELNLSSLELGDSALYFCASSVGPENEQFFGPGTRLTVL.

This chain uses TRBV7-9 with TRBJ2-1; tentative D call: TRBD1 (5 bases). The CDR3 has 15 amino acids. Germline V gene lookup returns CDR1 SEHNR and CDR2 FQNEAQ (reference sequence). Trimming left V 1 base short and J 4 bases short, with 11 bases between. The chain's CDR3 is CASSLESGSYNEQFF. CDR3 nucleotide sequence: TGTGCCAGCAGCTTAGAGTCAGGGTCATACAATGAGCAGTTCTTC.

In its sample, this clone was seen once. The chain is built from TRBV7-8 and TRBJ2-7, with D perhaps matching TRBD1 or TRBD2 (5 bases each). The CDR3 is made up of 14 amino acids. The V end was cut by 7 bases, the J end by 6 bases, with 19 bases between. The V gene's germline CDR1 is SGHVS and CDR2 FQNEAQ. The CDR3 DNA follows: TGTGCCAGCACCATAAGGGGAGTTGTGAGCGAGCAGTACTTC. It encodes CASTIRGVVSEQYF.

The rearrangement links TRBV6-5 to TRBJ2-1, with D maybe TRBD1 (5 bases). Germline values: CDR1 MNHEY, CDR2 SVGAGI. This CDR3 has 14 amino acids. Deletions cut 5 bases from V and 0 bases from J, with 8 bases between. CDR3 sequence (DNA): TGTGCCAGCAGTCGACAGAGCTCCTACAATGAGCAGTTCTTC. Its protein product is CASSRQSSYNEQFF.

CDR3 in DNA: TGTGCCAGTAGTATAGAAGGGAACACTGAAGCTTTCTTT. Protein sequence: CASSIEGNTEAFF. The chain recombines TRBV19 with TRBJ1-1; D is unresolved. This CDR3 is 13 amino acids long. The V end was cut by 0 bases, the J end by 1 base, with 3 bases between. Looked up from germline, CDR1 is LNHDA and CDR2 is SQIVND (reference sequence).

J is TRBJ2-3 and V is TRBV28; 7 bases match TRBD2. The CDR3 has 14 residues. Germline CDR1 and CDR2: MDHEN and SYDVKM. Germline trimming cut 6 bases from V and 0 bases from J; bases unmatched to any gene: 3. The CDR3 loop reads CASSVAGSTDTQYF. The CDR3 DNA sequence: TGTGCCAGCAGCGTAGCGGGCAGCACAGATACGCAGTATTTT.

This sequence joins TRBV28 and TRBJ2-1; tentatively, D is TRBD1 or TRBD2 (5 bases each). Germline loops: CDR1 MDHEN, CDR2 SYDVKM. V shed 5 bases and J shed 6 bases, with 17 bases lying between them. The length of the CDR3 is 15 residues. The CDR3 DNA follows: TGTGCCAGCAGTGCAACCGGGACCTACCTCAATGAGCAGTTCTTC. As protein: CASSATGTYLNEQFF.

The V and J genes are TRBV6-5 and TRBJ1-5; D possibly corresponds to TRBD1 (6 bases). CDR3 length: 15 amino acids. Germline CDR1 and CDR2: MNHEY and SVGAGI. Trimming shortened V by 8 bases and J by 1 base, and 15 bases separated the two germline ends. CDR3 region: CASAERGGSNQPQHF. CDR3 bases: TGTGCCAGCGCAGAAAGAGGGGGAAGCAATCAGCCCCAGCATTTT.

The V gene is TRBV5-1, the J gene TRBJ1-2; TRBD1 might be the D (5 bases). Germline V gene lookup returns CDR1 SGHRS and CDR2 YFSETQ. V was cut by 4 bases and J by 6 bases, with 22 bases left in between. The CDR3 has 16 amino acids. CDR3 loop: CASSGDVRLRGDGYTF. DNA for the CDR3: TGCGCCAGCAGCGGGGACGTGAGGCTAAGGGGTGATGGCTACACCTTC.

V usage is TRBV6-1 and J usage is TRBJ2-7; 10 bases agree with TRBD1. Germline CDR1 is MNHNS and CDR2 is SASEGT. After removal of 3 bases from V and 5 bases from J, the junction contained 10 bases not matched to a gene. CDR3 length: 16 residues. The DNA for the CDR3 is TGTGCCAGCAGTGAGGGGTGGGGACAGGGGAGGGACGAGCAGTACTTC. This translates into CASSEGWGQGRDEQYF.

The CDR3 DNA sequence: TGTGCCAGCACCCGAAACTATGGCTACACCTTC. Protein: CASTRNYGYTF. The chain is built from TRBV6-1 and TRBJ1-2; D is uncertain. This CDR3 has 11 residues. Germline V gene sequence: CDR1 MNHNS, CDR2 SASEGT. The V and J ends lost 7 bases and 2 bases respectively, with 5 bases between them.

The gene calls are TRBV6-5 and TRBJ2-7; D is unresolved. Germline-derived CDR1 and CDR2 are MNHEY and SVGAGI. The V end was cut by 5 bases, the J end by 4 bases, with 15 bases between. CDR3 length equals 14 residues. CDR3 DNA sequence: TGTGCCAGCAGTCCCAGGATATTGGGATACGAGCAGTACTTC. Its translation: CASSPRILGYEQYF.

The genes are TRBV5-1 and TRBJ2-3; no reliable D call. CDR1 is SGHRS, CDR2 YFSETQ, per germline. The V end lost 3 bases, the J end lost 4 bases, and 12 bases lay between the germline ends. The CDR3 extends over 14 amino acids. CDR3 residues: CASSSAQPADTQYF. CDR3 coding DNA: TGCGCCAGCAGCTCGGCCCAGCCGGCAGATACGCAGTATTTT.

The chain is built from TRBV5-1 and TRBJ2-1, with 7 bases fitting TRBD1. Per germline, CDR1 SGHRS and CDR2 YFSETQ. The length of the CDR3 is 14 residues. Germline trimming cut 4 bases from V and 3 bases from J; bases unmatched to any gene: 4. For the CDR3, the DNA is TGCGCCAGCAGCGGGGGACAGATCTACAATGAGCAGTTCTTC. This encodes CASSGGQIYNEQFF.

V and J are TRBV7-3 and TRBJ1-2; TRBD1 aligns across 8 bases. The CDR3 extends over 16 amino acids. J gave up 4 bases and V 6 bases, and 13 bases lay outside the gene matches. The germline gives CDR1 SGHTA, CDR2 FQGTGA. CDR3 nucleotides: TGTGCCAGCAGTTTTTCCGGGACAGGTTCTTCCTATGGCTACACCTTC. Protein: CASSFSGTGSSYGYTF.

The J gene is TRBJ1-3, the V gene TRBV2, with 7 nucleotides matching TRBD1. The germline CDR1 and CDR2 sequences are SNHLY and FYNNEI. The CDR3 loop spans 16 amino acids. V trimming: 7 bases; J trimming: 0 bases; junction bases outside the gene matches: 9. The CDR3 DNA is TGTGCCAGCATTAGGGGGCCTACCATCTCTGGAAACACCATATATTTT. This codes for CASIRGPTISGNTIYF.

The chain uses TRBV7-7 and TRBJ2-5; D assignment may be TRBD1 or TRBD2 (7 bases each). Between the trimmed V and J ends, which lost 4 bases and 7 bases, there was a span of 19 bases. Germline CDR1 SSHAT, CDR2 FNYEAQ (reference sequence). The CDR3 has 15 residues. The CDR3 is CASSSTGGGGGTQYF. CDR3 DNA sequence: TGTGCCAGCAGCTCCACCGGAGGGGGCGGGGGGACCCAGTACTTC.

The chain carries TRBV5-4 and TRBJ2-7; 10 nucleotides line up with TRBD1. This CDR3 comprises 15 residues. CDR1 and CDR2 from the germline V gene are SGHNT and YYREEE (reference sequence). V lost 4 bases and J lost 2; bases outside the gene matches: 6. CDR3 nucleotide sequence: TGTGCCAGCAGCACCGGACAGGGGGTCCCCTACGAGCAGTACTTC. It codes for CASSTGQGVPYEQYF.

This sequence joins TRBV6-1 and TRBJ2-3; tentative D call: TRBD2 (6 bases). With 1 base removed from V and 6 bases from J, the gap between germline ends came to 14 bases. This CDR3 spans 15 amino acids. Germline loops: CDR1 MNHNS, CDR2 SASEGT. The CDR3 protein is CASSEGLGTTDTQYF. The CDR3 DNA follows: TGTGCCAGCAGTGAAGGACTAGGCACGACGGATACGCAGTATTTT.

The sample holds one count of this clone. The CDR3 is CASSVEAAGSGANVLTF. Written as DNA, the CDR3 is TGTGCCAGCAGCGTAGAAGCTGCAGGGAGTGGGGCCAACGTCCTGACTTTC. The gene calls are TRBV9 and TRBJ2-6; possibly TRBD1 or TRBD2 for D (5 bases each). CDR1 is SGDLS, CDR2 YYNGEE, per germline. The CDR3 consists of 17 residues. The V end was cut by 0 bases, the J end by 3 bases, with 13 bases between.

The chain recombines TRBV4-1 with TRBJ2-2, with TRBD2 matching 9 bases. Per the germline V gene, CDR1 is MGHRA and CDR2 is YSYEKL. V dropped 3 bases and J dropped 6; count of bases not matched to a gene: 14. The CDR3 length is 18 residues. The CDR3 bases are TGCGCCAGCAGCCAGGATATTAGCGGGAGAGTGACTTCCGGGGAGCTGTTTTTT. It encodes CASSQDISGRVTSGELFF.

This chain connects TRBV6-1 to TRBJ2-7, with D perhaps TRBD2 (5 bases). Trimming took off 10 bases at V and 0 bases at J, with 13 bases between the two ends. CDR3 length equals 13 residues. CDR1 is MNHNS and CDR2 is SASEGT in the germline V gene. CDR3 DNA sequence: TGTGCCACCAAGACGGGGAGCTCCTACGAGCAGTACTTC. Translation: CATKTGSSYEQYF.

This sequence joins TRBV5-1 and TRBJ1-2; the D gene is possibly TRBD1 (6 bases). V was pared by 4 bases and J by 5 bases, with 18 bases between. Germline V lookup: CDR1 SGHRS, CDR2 YFSETQ. This CDR3 comprises 15 residues. The CDR3 loop reads CASSETGLKSYGYTF. The CDR3 nucleotides read TGCGCCAGCAGCGAGACAGGTCTAAAGTCTTATGGCTACACCTTC.

The rearrangement uses TRBV6-1 and TRBJ1-4; unclear D gene. The V and J ends lost 3 bases and 13 bases respectively, with 6 bases between them. The CDR3 runs 10 residues. CDR1 MNHNS and CDR2 SASEGT come from the germline V gene. CDR3 sequence reads: CASSDRGLFF. The DNA of the CDR3 is TGTGCCAGCAGTGACAGAGGACTGTTTTTT.

The chain carries TRBV6-6 and TRBJ2-7; no reliable D call. The CDR3 spans 11 residues. Germline V CDR1 and CDR2: MNHNY, SVGAGI (reference sequence). V gave up 4 bases and J gave up 4 bases, with 5 bases separating them. The CDR3 DNA follows: TGTGCCAGCAGTTCACTATACGAGCAGTACTTC. It codes for CASSSLYEQYF.